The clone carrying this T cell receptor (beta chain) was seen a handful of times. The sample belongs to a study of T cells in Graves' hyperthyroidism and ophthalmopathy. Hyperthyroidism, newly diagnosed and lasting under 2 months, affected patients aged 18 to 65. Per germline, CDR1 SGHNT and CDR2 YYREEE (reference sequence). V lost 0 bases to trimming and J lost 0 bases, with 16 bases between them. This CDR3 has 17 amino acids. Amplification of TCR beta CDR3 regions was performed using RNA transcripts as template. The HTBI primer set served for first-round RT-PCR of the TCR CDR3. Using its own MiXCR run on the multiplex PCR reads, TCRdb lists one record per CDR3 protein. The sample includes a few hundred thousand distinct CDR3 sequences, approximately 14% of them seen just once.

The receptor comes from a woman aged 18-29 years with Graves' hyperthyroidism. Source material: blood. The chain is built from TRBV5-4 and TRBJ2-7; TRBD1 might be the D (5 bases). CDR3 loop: CASSLEGDWASSYEQYF. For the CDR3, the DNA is TGTGCCAGCAGCTTGGAAGGGGATTGGGCCAGCTCCTACGAGCAGTACTTC.